A selection of T cell receptor beta chains follows, all from one sample in a study of a mutant IDH1 vaccine in newly diagnosed glioma. These receptors are not linked to any known antigen. TCRdb keeps only in-frame clones here, not all; method: immunoSEQ multiplex PCR. The sample consists of about 64,000 clones, about 73% of them appearing once. The sample here was PBMCs, taken from a glioma patient whose treatment included an IDH1 peptide vaccine. The receptors were gathered from a man aged 50 to 60 with glioma. CDR3s include the opening cysteine and the closing phenylalanine or tryptophan. A D gene is named only where the DNA matches it firmly. Size values are once, few and many counts, or a class for expanded clones, and some rows have none.

D gene	clone size	J gene	V gene	CDR3 DNA	CDR3 protein
TRBD1	NA	TRBJ2-1	TRBV30	TGTGCCTGGAGTATCGGGACAGGGAGCAATGAGCAGTTCTTC	CAWSIGTGSNEQFF
NA	NA	TRBJ2-1	TRBV5-1	TGCGCCAGCAGCTCAGCGACTCTATCAGTTTCCTACAATGAGCAGTTCTTC	CASSSATLSVSYNEQFF
NA	NA	TRBJ1-6	TRBV30	TGTGCCTGGAGTGTCCCAGACCTCACCCTCCACTTT	CAWSVPDLTLHF
TRBD1	NA	TRBJ2-1	TRBV19	TGTGCCAGTAGTATAGATTCGGTGGACAGGGCCTACAATGAGCAGTTCTTC	CASSIDSVDRAYNEQFF
NA	NA	TRBJ1-1	TRBV27	TGTGCCAGCAGTTTAGCCCAGGGTGTGAACACTGAAGCTTTCTTT	CASSLAQGVNTEAFF
NA	NA	TRBJ1-2	TRBV6-5	TGTGCCAGCAGTTACACGGTTGCTAACTATGGCTACACCTTC	CASSYTVANYGYTF
NA	NA	TRBJ2-1	TRBV6-1	TGTGCCAGCAGTGAACGCGACTACAACAATGAGCAGTTCTTC	CASSERDYNNEQFF
NA	NA	TRBJ2-7	TRBV19	TGTGCCAGTGCAATGGGCTCCGCCTACGAGCAGTACTTC	CASAMGSAYEQYF
NA	NA	TRBJ1-1	TRBV4-1	TGCGCCAGCAGCCAAGATACGGGGTACAGCACTGAAGCTTTCTTT	CASSQDTGYSTEAFF
NA	NA	TRBJ2-7	TRBV11-2	TGTGCCAGCAGCTTAGATTACGGATCCTACGAGCAGTACTTC	CASSLDYGSYEQYF
TRBD1	NA	TRBJ1-5	TRBV7-6	TGTGCCAGCAGCTTATTGCCCGGGACAGCTAACAATCAGCCCCAGCATTTT	CASSLLPGTANNQPQHF
TRBD1	once	TRBJ1-2	TRBV4-1	TGCGCCAGCAGCGATGGACAGGGGGCATTGAGTGGCTACACCTTC	CASSDGQGALSGYTF
TRBD1	NA	TRBJ1-2	TRBV7-9	TGTGCCAGCAGCGTTACAGGGGACTATGGCTACACCTTC	CASSVTGDYGYTF
TRBD1	NA	TRBJ2-7	TRBV7-2	TGTGCCAGCAGCGAATCCGGGACAGCCTACGAGCAGTACTTC	CASSESGTAYEQYF
TRBD1	NA	TRBJ2-5	TRBV6-6	TGTGCCAGCAGTCCCCGGACAGGGGGAGAGACCCAGTACTTC	CASSPRTGGETQYF
NA	NA	TRBJ2-1	TRBV20-1	TGCAGTGCGCCCGTGGGTCGGCAGTTCTTC	CSAPVGRQFF
NA	few	TRBJ1-3	TRBV6-6	TGTGCCACCCGGGGTGGAGGAAACACCATATATTTT	CATRGGGNTIYF
NA	NA	TRBJ2-2	TRBV9	TGTGCCAGCAGCGTAGCTGGGGATGTTAACGGGGAGCTGTTTTTT	CASSVAGDVNGELFF
NA	NA	TRBJ2-6	TRBV7-2	TGTGCCAGCAGCCCATCCGGGGCCAACGTCCTGACTTTC	CASSPSGANVLTF
TRBD2	once	TRBJ2-1	TRBV19	TGTGCCAGTAGTATAGGACTAGCGGGGCGGTACAATGAGCAGTTCTTC	CASSIGLAGRYNEQFF
NA	once	TRBJ1-6	TRBV7-9	TGTGCCAGCAGTAATTTCGGCCGCGGGGGCGATAATTCACCCCTCCACTTT	CASSNFGRGGDNSPLHF
NA	NA	TRBJ1-5	TRBV30	TGTGCCTGGAGTCTGGCTGGCAATCAGCCCCAGCATTTT	CAWSLAGNQPQHF
TRBD1	NA	TRBJ1-5	TRBV19	TGTGCCAGTAGTACAACATGGACAGGCCGCAATCAGCCCCAGCATTTT	CASSTTWTGRNQPQHF
TRBD1	NA	TRBJ1-2	TRBV6-5	TGTGCCAGCAGTTACCGATGGCAGGGGGGCTATGGCTACACCTTC	CASSYRWQGGYGYTF
TRBD1	NA	TRBJ2-1	TRBV6-5	TGTGCCAGCAGTGCCGGACAGGGTCGGGATGAGCAGTTCTTC	CASSAGQGRDEQFF
NA	NA	TRBJ1-2	TRBV6-5	TGTGCCAGCAGTTACCAACGGTTGTATGGCTACACCTTC	CASSYQRLYGYTF
NA	NA	TRBJ1-5	TRBV10-3	TGTGCCATCAGTGAAAGGAGTAGAGGGGTGAGCAATCAGCCCCAGCATTTT	CAISERSRGVSNQPQHF
NA	NA	TRBJ2-1	TRBV5-6	TGTGCCAGCAGCTTGGGAACAAGGGATGAGCAGTTCTTC	CASSLGTRDEQFF
TRBD1	NA	TRBJ1-1	TRBV2	TGTGCCAGCGCTGAGCAGGGGGGGAGGTGGGTGAACACTGAAGCTTTCTTT	CASAEQGGRWVNTEAFF
NA	once	TRBJ2-2	TRBV9	TGTGCCAGCAGCGCGATGGGCGGGGCGAACACCGGGGAGCTGTTTTTT	CASSAMGGANTGELFF
NA	NA	TRBJ2-7	TRBV5-4	TGTGCCAGCAGCGTCGACAGCTACGAGCAGTACTTC	CASSVDSYEQYF
NA	NA	TRBJ2-7	TRBV28	TGTGCCAGCAGTTTCCAGGGGCTAAGCTCCTACGAGCAGTACTTC	CASSFQGLSSYEQYF
NA	NA	TRBJ1-2	TRBV5-4	TGTGCCAGCAGCAAGACCGGGGTGGAGGGCTACACCTTC	CASSKTGVEGYTF
TRBD1	few	TRBJ1-6	TRBV2	TGTGCCAGCAGTGAAGCGGGACAGGGGGAAGGGTCACCCCTCCACTTT	CASSEAGQGEGSPLHF
NA	medium-sized	TRBJ1-3	TRBV7-2	TGTGCCAGCAGCCCATGGGACATCTCGAGGTCTGGAAACACCATATATTTT	CASSPWDISRSGNTIYF
NA	NA	TRBJ1-2	TRBV13	TGTGCCAGCAGCTTTGGGAGAAAGAACTATGGCTACACCTTC	CASSFGRKNYGYTF
TRBD1	NA	TRBJ2-2	TRBV27	TGTGCCAGCAGTTTTAACCCGGACAGGGCAGACGGGGAGCTGTTTTTT	CASSFNPDRADGELFF
NA	NA	TRBJ2-7	TRBV30	TGTGCCGGTAAGCGGGCCGTCAACTACGAGCAGTACTTC	CAGKRAVNYEQYF
NA	NA	TRBJ2-1	TRBV30	TGTGCCCTAGAGGCGGACGTCTACAATGAGCAGTTCTTC	CALEADVYNEQFF
NA	NA	TRBJ2-1	TRBV27	TGTGCCAGCAGTTTAACGGGAAATGAGCAGTTCTTC	CASSLTGNEQFF
NA	NA	TRBJ1-4	TRBV9	TGTGCCAGCAGCGCCCGCCCCGCTAATGAAAAACTGTTTTTT	CASSARPANEKLFF
NA	NA	TRBJ1-2	TRBV20-1	TGCAGAGCGGATGGCCTTGGCTACACCTTC	CRADGLGYTF
TRBD2	medium-sized	TRBJ2-1	TRBV7-9	TGTGCCAGCAGCTTACGGGGGGGCTCCTACAATGAGCAGTTCTTC	CASSLRGGSYNEQFF
NA	once	TRBJ1-2	TRBV6-5	TGTGCCAGCAGTCAAACAGGGTCCTATGGCTACACCTTC	CASSQTGSYGYTF
NA	NA	TRBJ2-1	TRBV19	TGTGCCAGTAGCGGGGGCGATTACAATGAGCAGTTCTTC	CASSGGDYNEQFF
NA	NA	TRBJ2-7	TRBV10-1	TGCGCCAGCGGGACGAGCTCCTACGAGCAGTACTTC	CASGTSSYEQYF
NA	few	TRBJ1-1	TRBV7-3	TGTGCCAGCAGCTGGACGGCGAACACTGAAGCTTTCTTT	CASSWTANTEAFF
TRBD2	once	TRBJ2-2	TRBV6-1	TGTGCCAGTTTTAGCGGGACCGGGGAGCTGTTTTTT	CASFSGTGELFF
NA	NA	TRBJ1-1	TRBV5-1	TGCGCCAGCAGCTTCGTGGGGGAGAACACTGAAGCTTTCTTT	CASSFVGENTEAFF
NA	once	TRBJ2-7	TRBV5-6	TGTGCCAGCAGCTTGGGAGGGGACGAGCAGTACTTC	CASSLGGDEQYF
NA	NA	TRBJ2-7	TRBV5-1	TGCGCCAGCAGCCCCCAGGGGGGGGAGCCCAACTTC	CASSPQGGEPNF
TRBD1	NA	TRBJ2-7	TRBV2	TGTGCCAGCGATGTGACAGGGAACGAGCAGTACTTC	CASDVTGNEQYF
NA	NA	TRBJ1-4	TRBV5-4	TGTGCCAGCAGCTTGGCCGACAGTACAGGGGAAAAACTGTTTTTT	CASSLADSTGEKLFF
NA	NA	TRBJ1-1	TRBV7-6	TGTGCCAGCAGCTCAGAACCCAGAACTGAAGCTTTCTTT	CASSSEPRTEAFF
TRBD1	NA	TRBJ2-7	TRBV5-1	TGCGCCAGCAGCGCCTGGACAGGGGGCGAGCAGTACTTC	CASSAWTGGEQYF
TRBD1	few	TRBJ1-1	TRBV5-4	TGTGCCAGCAGTGGGGACAGAGAGATGAACACTGAAGCTTTCTTT	CASSGDREMNTEAFF
NA	NA	TRBJ2-2	TRBV9	TGTGCCAGCAGCCCACGGGGACCGAACACCGGGGAGCTGTTTTTT	CASSPRGPNTGELFF
NA	NA	TRBJ2-5	TRBV5-1	TGCGCCAGCAGCTTGGCCCCTAGCGCACAAGAGACCCAGTACTTC	CASSLAPSAQETQYF
NA	NA	TRBJ1-6	TRBV15	TGTGCCACCAGCAGATACCGGGACGGGAATTCACCCCTCCACTTT	CATSRYRDGNSPLHF
NA	NA	TRBJ1-2	TRBV28	TGTGCCAGCAGTTTGCCCCTTACACAGGTCGGCTACACCTTC	CASSLPLTQVGYTF